This T cell receptor beta chain was captured by sequencing in a study of T cell responses to AZD1222 COVID-19 vaccine. Whole-study findings and limits: Among the donors, most were white British and more were female, and clonal diversity was possibly underestimated. Unmutated variant regions are reportedly targeted by nearly half of spike-specific TCRs. Vaccine-associated CD4 TCRs spanned spike, dominant at 160-218 and 743-854. There were repertoire samples only from the period after the peak T cell response.

Germline V lookup: CDR1 GTSNPN, CDR2 SVGIG (reference sequence). The CDR3 totals 14 residues. V was cut by 3 bases and J by 1 base, with 10 bases left in between. With respect to this clone: The antigen is unknown.

Repertoires were generated with immunoSEQ multiplex PCR, while TCRdb's copy carries only in-frame clones and drops some. The sample carries 95,000 to 150,000 clones, approximately 89% recorded once. V is TRBV30 and J is TRBJ1-5, with D unclear. This clonotype was obtained from an adult in good health. This specimen was peripheral blood, taken on day 0 of AZD1222 vaccination. The CDR3 DNA follows: TGTGCCTGGAGCGCTGGACTAAGCAATCAGCCCCAGCATTTT. Translation: CAWSAGLSNQPQHF.